These T cell receptor beta chains were read from a single sample in a study of identical twins. TCRdb re-derived calls from the 5' RACE reads in MiXCR, one entry per CDR3 protein. In the table there are about 190,000 distinct CDR3 sequences, 15% to 20% of which are singletons. The same data also contributed to another study, on T cells expressing NK-cell markers.

Source material: CD8+ T cells sorted from blood. The receptor source for this set is a woman aged 18-29 years in good health. CDR3s include the opening cysteine and the closing phenylalanine or tryptophan. D genes are given only for firm matches. Some rows have no size entry. The others give once, few or many, or a class for an expanded clone.

- TRBJ2-1 - TRBV3-1 CASSRTATANEQFF TGTGCCAGCAGCCGGACGGCGACGGCCAATGAGCAGTTCTTC
few TRBJ2-7 TRBD1 TRBV30 CAWTGGLHEQYF TGTGCCTGGACAGGGGGTCTACACGAGCAGTACTTC
few TRBJ2-5 TRBD2 TRBV9 CASIYAPTSGGQQETQYF TGTGCCAGCATTTATGCTCCGACTAGCGGGGGCCAGCAAGAGACCCAGTACTTC
- TRBJ1-5 - TRBV15 CATSRDRNLNQPQHF TGTGCCACCAGCAGAGATCGGAATCTCAATCAGCCCCAGCATTTT
- TRBJ1-5 - TRBV21-1 CASWTPGVNQPQHF TGTGCCAGCTGGACTCCGGGGGTAAATCAGCCCCAGCATTTT
few TRBJ2-2 - TRBV9 CATESDRDRRTGELFF TGTGCCACCGAATCGGACCGGGACCGAAGAACCGGGGAGCTGTTTTTT
once TRBJ2-1 TRBD1 TRBV27 CASGEGAPYNEQFF TGTGCCAGCGGCGAGGGGGCGCCCTACAATGAGCAGTTCTTC
- TRBJ2-7 - TRBV6-6 CASRAGPYEQYF TGTGCCAGCAGGGCCGGCCCCTACGAGCAGTACTTC
- TRBJ2-7 - TRBV7-8 CASSLYGFDEQYF TGTGCCAGCAGCTTATACGGGTTCGACGAGCAGTACTTC
few TRBJ2-1 - TRBV6-2/TRBV6-3 CASSYLEGIWGSYNEQFF TGTGCCAGCAGTTACCTGGAGGGTATCTGGGGGTCCTACAATGAGCAGTTCTTC
- TRBJ2-3 TRBD2 TRBV7-2 CASSAGLAGGDTQYF TGTGCCAGCAGCGCCGGACTAGCGGGAGGGGATACGCAGTATTTT
- TRBJ2-3 - TRBV7-9 CASSFPEGFLGSQYF TGTGCCAGCAGTTTCCCCGAGGGGTTCCTTGGTTCGCAGTATTTT
- TRBJ1-4 - TRBV6-1 CASFTWQNNEKLFF TGTGCCAGCTTCACTTGGCAGAATAATGAAAAACTGTTTTTT
- TRBJ1-2 - TRBV20-1 CSARVPGANYGYTF TGCAGTGCTAGAGTTCCGGGGGCGAACTATGGCTACACCTTC
few TRBJ2-7 TRBD2 TRBV6-5 CASSYSPGGGLHF TGTGCCAGCAGTTACTCGCCCGGCGGGGGGTTGCACTTC
- TRBJ2-3 - TRBV6-5 CASSYQAGPTNLDTQYF TGTGCCAGCAGTTACCAGGCAGGGCCCACAAATTTAGATACGCAGTATTTT
few TRBJ2-1 - TRBV12-3/TRBV12-4 CAGSLGYNEQFF TGTGCGGGGTCCTTGGGGTACAATGAGCAGTTCTTC
- TRBJ1-4 - TRBV9 CASSVGDGLNEKLFF TGTGCCAGCAGCGTAGGAGACGGCCTTAATGAAAAACTGTTTTTT
few TRBJ2-1 - TRBV20-1 CSARDVGSSYNEQFF TGCAGTGCTAGAGACGTAGGGAGCTCCTACAATGAGCAGTTCTTC
once TRBJ2-6 TRBD2 TRBV10-3 CAISELAGGTSGANVLTF TGTGCCATCAGTGAGTTGGCGGGAGGGACCTCTGGGGCCAACGTCCTGACTTTC
few TRBJ2-2 - TRBV11-1 CASSFMGFTGELFF TGTGCCAGCAGCTTTATGGGGTTCACCGGGGAGCTGTTTTTT
- TRBJ2-6 TRBD1 TRBV15 CATSRIQGTGANVLTF TGTGCCACCAGCAGGATACAGGGGACTGGGGCCAACGTCCTGACTTTC
many TRBJ2-2 TRBD1 TRBV12-3/TRBV12-4 CASSYRTGVLAGELFF TGTGCCAGCAGTTACCGGACAGGTGTCTTGGCCGGGGAGCTGTTTTTT
- TRBJ2-3 - TRBV6-5 CASSYSGWDTQYF TGTGCCAGCAGTTACTCAGGGTGGGATACGCAGTATTTT
- TRBJ2-1 TRBD2 TRBV9 CASSVGLASEQFF TGTGCCAGCAGCGTCGGACTAGCGTCTGAGCAGTTCTTC
- TRBJ2-7 - TRBV10-2 CATRRGPSYEQYF TGCGCCACTCGCCGTGGCCCCAGCTACGAGCAGTACTTC
- TRBJ1-2 - TRBV6-1 CASSHSFTDLNYGYTF TGTGCCAGCAGTCATTCCTTCACTGACTTAAACTATGGCTACACCTTC
- TRBJ2-3 - TRBV7-2 CASSSLPGATDTQYF TGTGCCAGCAGCTCCTTACCCGGGGCCACAGATACGCAGTATTTT
- TRBJ1-4 TRBD1 TRBV15 CATSRDRGTGGSTNEKLFF TGTGCCACCAGCAGAGATCGTGGGACAGGGGGGTCTACTAATGAAAAACTGTTTTTT
few TRBJ2-2 - TRBV9 CASSVRGELFF TGTGCCAGCAGCGTGAGGGGGGAGCTGTTTTTT
- TRBJ2-3 - TRBV7-9 CASSPPTDRTDTQYF TGTGCCAGCAGCCCCCCGACAGATCGCACAGATACGCAGTATTTT
many TRBJ2-3 - TRBV7-9 CASSLGAWADTQYF TGTGCCAGCAGCTTGGGGGCTTGGGCAGATACGCAGTATTTT
- TRBJ1-1 TRBD1 TRBV5-1 CASSYFRGDTEAFF TGCGCCAGCAGCTACTTCAGGGGGGACACTGAAGCTTTCTTT
- TRBJ2-1 TRBD2 TRBV12-3/TRBV12-4 CASRPPSGGAGEQFF TGTGCCAGCCGGCCTCCTAGCGGGGGGGCCGGTGAGCAGTTCTTC
- TRBJ2-3 - TRBV6-5 CASSYSFVGTDTQYF TGTGCCAGCAGTTATTCTTTCGTAGGCACAGATACGCAGTATTTT
- TRBJ2-7 - TRBV27 CASRRGGRRYEQYF TGTGCCAGCAGAAGGGGGGGACGGAGGTACGAGCAGTACTTC
- TRBJ1-5 - TRBV29-1 CSVERIQGPKEQPQHF TGCAGCGTTGAAAGGATACAGGGCCCCAAGGAACAGCCCCAGCATTTT
- TRBJ1-1 - TRBV3-1 CASSPGERSTEAFF TGTGCCAGCAGCCCCGGAGAGCGGAGCACTGAAGCTTTCTTT
- TRBJ1-5 - TRBV6-1 CASRTSQYSNQPQHF TGTGCCAGCAGAACATCCCAGTATAGCAATCAGCCCCAGCATTTT
few TRBJ2-1 - TRBV13 CASSSLGSSYNEQFF TGTGCCAGCTCATCTTTGGGAAGCTCCTACAATGAGCAGTTCTTC
- TRBJ2-1 - TRBV2 CASSEGYEQFF TGTGCCAGCAGTGAAGGGTATGAGCAGTTCTTC
- TRBJ2-7 - TRBV5-5 CASSFFDSYEQYF TGTGCCAGCAGCTTTTTCGACAGCTACGAGCAGTACTTC
many TRBJ2-4 - TRBV12-3/TRBV12-4 CASTEAKNIQYF TGTGCCAGCACGGAAGCCAAAAACATTCAGTACTTC
many TRBJ1-3 - TRBV12-3/TRBV12-4 CASSLGGAGNTIYF TGTGCCAGCAGCTTGGGGGGAGCAGGAAACACCATATATTTT
few TRBJ1-1 - TRBV28 CASSDGAGANTEAFF TGTGCCAGCAGTGACGGGGCAGGGGCGAACACTGAAGCTTTCTTT
- TRBJ2-1 - TRBV29-1 CSALIEGGEQFF TGCAGCGCCCTGATCGAGGGTGGTGAGCAGTTCTTC
many TRBJ2-1 - TRBV27 CASSLRNEQFF TGTGCCAGCAGTTTAAGGAATGAGCAGTTCTTC
few TRBJ2-2 - TRBV12-3/TRBV12-4 CASSRQPATGELFF TGTGCCAGCAGTCGACAGCCGGCGACCGGGGAGCTGTTTTTT
few TRBJ2-7 TRBD2 TRBV11-2 CASSSRRLAGGPISSYEQYF TGTGCCAGCAGCTCAAGAAGACTAGCGGGAGGGCCAATTAGCTCCTACGAGCAGTACTTC
- TRBJ2-1 TRBD2 TRBV12-3/TRBV12-4 CASSPGTSGDYNEQFF TGTGCCAGCAGTCCCGGGACTAGCGGTGATTACAATGAGCAGTTCTTC
few TRBJ2-7 - TRBV7-9 CASSPDGFYEQYF TGTGCCAGCAGTCCGGACGGATTCTACGAGCAGTACTTC
many TRBJ1-1 - TRBV9 CASSLYRSTTEAFF TGTGCCAGCAGCTTGTACAGGTCGACCACTGAAGCTTTCTTT
few TRBJ1-2 - TRBV14 CASSPILAGGYTF TGTGCCAGCAGCCCGATCCTGGCTGGTGGCTACACCTTC
many TRBJ2-7 - TRBV9 CASSSRETPPYEQYF TGTGCCAGCAGCTCGAGGGAGACCCCTCCTTACGAGCAGTACTTC
few TRBJ2-7 - TRBV9 CASSGDKGYEQYF TGTGCCAGCAGCGGGGATAAGGGATACGAGCAGTACTTC
many TRBJ1-5 - TRBV4-2 CASSQDNQPQHF TGTGCCAGCAGCCAAGATAATCAGCCCCAGCATTTT
- TRBJ2-1 - TRBV6-5 CASRYLAWGGQNSYNEQFF TGTGCCAGCAGGTATCTTGCGTGGGGAGGCCAAAATTCCTACAATGAGCAGTTCTTC
- TRBJ2-1 - TRBV12-3/TRBV12-4 CASSPPGSEQFF TGTGCCAGCAGTCCCCCGGGATCAGAGCAGTTCTTC
- TRBJ2-2 - TRBV5-1 CASSSFRGNTGELFF TGCGCCAGCAGCTCCTTCAGGGGTAACACCGGGGAGCTGTTTTTT
- TRBJ2-1 - TRBV5-1 CASSPAGSSYNEQFF TGCGCCAGTTCACCGGCTGGGAGCTCCTACAATGAGCAGTTCTTC